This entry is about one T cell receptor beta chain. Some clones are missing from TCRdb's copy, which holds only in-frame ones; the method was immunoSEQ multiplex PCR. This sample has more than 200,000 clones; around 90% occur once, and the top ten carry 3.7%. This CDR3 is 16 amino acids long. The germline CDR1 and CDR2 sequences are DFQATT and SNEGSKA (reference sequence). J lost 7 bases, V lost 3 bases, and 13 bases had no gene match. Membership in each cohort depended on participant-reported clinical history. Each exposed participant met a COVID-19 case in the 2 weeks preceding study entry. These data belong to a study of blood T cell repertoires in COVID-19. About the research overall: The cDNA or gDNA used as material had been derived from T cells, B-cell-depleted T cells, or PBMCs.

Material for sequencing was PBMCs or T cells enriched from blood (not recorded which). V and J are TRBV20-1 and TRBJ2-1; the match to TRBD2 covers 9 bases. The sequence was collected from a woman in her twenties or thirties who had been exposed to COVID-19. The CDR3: CSASYGIAGEGNEQFF. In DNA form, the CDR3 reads TGCAGTGCTAGTTACGGTATAGCGGGAGAGGGGAATGAGCAGTTCTTC.